This T cell receptor (beta chain) comes out of a study of shared clonotypes between healthy human individuals. An assay was performed, and its level was deep. Genomic DNA belonging to each subset was distributed in equal measure over several immunoSEQ plates. TCRdb's table, derived via immunoSEQ multiplex PCR, lists solely in-frame clones and lacks some. In the table there are some 650,000 clones, around 97% of which are singletons. Per germline, CDR1 SGHNT and CDR2 YYREEE (reference sequence). V lost 4 bases, J lost 7 bases, and 12 bases stayed unmatched. This CDR3 region has 16 residues. Subsets obtained from CD4+ cells comprised CD45RA+ naive and CD45RA-negative memory cells. Study-wide points: In a handful of donors, about 5% of naive CD4 clonotypes appeared in common.

This clone was seen once. As yet, its antigen is unknown. The clonotype originates from a woman in her twenties or thirties in good health. V and J are TRBV5-4 and TRBJ2-1; TRBD2 aligns across 9 bases. Sequences were obtained from naive CD4+ T cells sorted from blood. Regarding subset: CD45RA+ positively selected. CDR3 in DNA: TGTGCCAGCAGCCCTCTTAGGGATAGCGGGAGTAATGAGCAGTTCTTC. Translation: CASSPLRDSGSNEQFF. Filled out from reference TRBV5-4 and TRBJ2-1, the complete variable domain reads ETGVTQSPTHLIKTRGQQVTLRCSSQSGHNTVSWYQQALGQGPQFIFQYYREEENGRGNFPPRFSGLQFPNYSSELNVNALELDDSALYLCASSPLRDSGSNEQFFGPGTRLTVL.